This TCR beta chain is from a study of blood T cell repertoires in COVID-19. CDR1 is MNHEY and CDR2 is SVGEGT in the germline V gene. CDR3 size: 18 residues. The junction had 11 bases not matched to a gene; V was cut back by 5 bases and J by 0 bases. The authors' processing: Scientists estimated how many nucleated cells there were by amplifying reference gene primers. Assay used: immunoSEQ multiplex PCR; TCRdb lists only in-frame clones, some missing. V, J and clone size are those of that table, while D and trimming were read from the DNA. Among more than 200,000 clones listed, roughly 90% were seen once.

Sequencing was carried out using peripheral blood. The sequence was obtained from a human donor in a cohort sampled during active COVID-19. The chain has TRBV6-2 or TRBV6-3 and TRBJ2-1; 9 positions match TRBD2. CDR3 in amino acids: CASSKGAIAGASYNEQFF. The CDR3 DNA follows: TGTGCCAGCAGTAAGGGCGCCATAGCGGGGGCCTCCTACAATGAGCAGTTCTTC.